Below, 25 T cell receptor beta chains from the same sample are listed, as sequenced in a study of neoadjuvant anti-PD-1 for oral cavity cancer. Documented time point: after neoadjuvant nivolumab, at surgical resection. Generated by immunoSEQ multiplex PCR, the TCRdb table keeps only in-frame clones and is missing some. Of thousands of clones listed, 59% were seen once; the top ten hold around 17%. The sequencing here drew on tumor tissue, taken after nivolumab (anti-PD-1) treatment. These receptors were collected from a person between 40 and 85 years old with oral cavity squamous cell carcinoma.

This chain connects TRBV6-5 to TRBJ1-2; TRBD1 matches 10 bases. Germline V gene sequence: CDR1 MNHEY, CDR2 SVGAGI. The CDR3 consists of 13 residues. The ends lost 5 bases at V and 4 bases at J; junction bases unmatched: 1. The DNA of the CDR3 is TGTGCCAGCAGTCGGGACAGGGGCTATGGCTACACCTTC. This codes for CASSRDRGYGYTF.

This rearrangement joins TRBV5-4 to TRBJ1-2; 8 bases fit TRBD1. V was clipped by 4 bases and J by 4 bases; unmatched bases: 6. The V gene's germline CDR1 is SGHNT and CDR2 YYREEE (reference sequence). This CDR3 is 14 amino acids long. The DNA for the CDR3 is TGTGCCAGCAGCCCGGACAGGGCATCCTATGGCTACACCTTC. Protein product: CASSPDRASYGYTF.

This chain uses TRBV28 with TRBJ2-2; 9 bases align to TRBD1. The ends lost 7 bases at V and 4 bases at J; junction bases unmatched: 13. Germline V gives CDR1 MDHEN, CDR2 SYDVKM. There are 17 residues in the CDR3. Written as DNA, the CDR3 is TGTGCCAGCACTCTTATGGGGGGACAGGGCGTCACCGGGGAGCTGTTTTTT. Its translation is CASTLMGGQGVTGELFF.

The V and J genes are TRBV27 and TRBJ2-7, with 12 bases identical to TRBD2. CDR3 length: 16 amino acids. Germline V gene sequence: CDR1 MNHEY, CDR2 SMNVEV (reference sequence). V gave up 6 bases and J gave up 5 bases; unmatched junction bases: 11. The CDR3 DNA is TGTGCCAGCAGCCTATCCCCGACTAGCGGGAGTGACGAGCAGTACTTC. Translated, it gives CASSLSPTSGSDEQYF.

This clone was recorded once. V gene TRBV6-4 combines with J gene TRBJ2-7; TRBD2 matches at 7 bases. With 10 bases clipped from V and 6 bases from J, the junction kept 9 bases outside the gene matches. The CDR3 length is 12 residues. Germline V gene sequence: CDR1 MRHNA, CDR2 SNTAGT. This CDR3 reads CATQTGGVEQYF. In nucleotides, the CDR3 is TGTGCCACCCAAACTGGGGGGGTCGAGCAGTACTTC.

This clone was picked up a small number of times. The chain is built from TRBV2 and TRBJ2-3; 7 positions agree with TRBD1. The J segment lost 0 bases and the V segment lost 9 bases, leaving 3 bases of the junction unmatched. The V gene's germline CDR1 is SNHLY and CDR2 FYNNEI. CDR3 length: 13 residues. Here the CDR3 DNA reads TGTGCCAGAGGGGGCCTTAGCACAGATACGCAGTATTTT. This gives the protein CARGGLSTDTQYF.

The chain recombines TRBV6-5 with TRBJ2-3, with TRBD1 matching over 10 bases. The CDR3 has 13 residues. From germline, CDR1 is MNHEY and CDR2 SVGAGI. The V segment lost 6 bases and the J segment 7 bases; nucleotides outside the gene matches: 4. CDR3 in DNA: TGTGCCAGCAGGACAGGGGGCGCTTATACGCAGTATTTT. This gives the protein CASRTGGAYTQYF.

The rearrangement links TRBV5-6 to TRBJ2-1; D gene ambiguous. CDR3 length: 16 amino acids. V lost 0 bases and J 5 bases, leaving 15 bases between the germline ends. Germline CDR1 reads SGHDT; CDR2 reads YYEEEE. The CDR3: CASSLALLAYNNEQFF. CDR3 in DNA: TGTGCCAGCAGCTTGGCTCTTTTGGCCTACAACAATGAGCAGTTCTTC.

This clone has more than one count but fewer than ten. V and J are TRBV15 and TRBJ2-1; 7 bases map to TRBD2. Per the germline V gene, CDR1 is LNHNV and CDR2 is YYDKDF (reference sequence). This CDR3 spans 17 amino acids. V lost 5 bases to trimming and J lost 5 bases; unmatched junction nucleotides: 15. CDR3 protein: CATSPHEWEGINNEQFF. CDR3 DNA: TGTGCCACCAGCCCTCACGAGTGGGAGGGCATTAACAATGAGCAGTTCTTC.

The V call is TRBV6-5, the J call TRBJ1-4; TRBD1 might be the D (6 bases). Trimming stripped 5 bases from V and 7 bases from J, with 11 bases between. The CDR3 is 13 residues long. Germline loops: CDR1 MNHEY, CDR2 SVGAGI. The CDR3 DNA reads as TGTGCCAGCAGTCAGGGGCGGAGTGAAAAACTGTTTTTT. Protein product: CASSQGRSEKLFF.

The chain employs TRBV19 and TRBJ2-7, with 12 bases aligning to TRBD2. CDR1 is LNHDA, CDR2 SQIVND, per germline (reference sequence). J lost 2 bases, V lost 1 base, and 3 bases had no gene match. The CDR3 loop spans 16 amino acids. The CDR3 DNA reads as TGTGCCAGTAGTATAGGGACTAGCGGGACCACCTACGAGCAGTACTTC. It codes for CASSIGTSGTTYEQYF. Full variable domain (outside the CDR3, taken from reference TRBV19 and TRBJ2-7): DGGITQSPKYLFRKEGQNVTLSCEQNLNHDAMYWYRQDPGQGLRLIYYSQIVNDFQKGDIAEGYSVSREKKESFPLTVTSAQKNPTAFYLCASSIGTSGTTYEQYFGPGTRLTVT.

The chain is built from TRBV19 and TRBJ2-1, with D possibly matching TRBD1 (6 bases). This CDR3 region has 15 residues. Deletions cut 9 bases from V and 2 bases from J, with 17 bases between. Germline CDR1 and CDR2: LNHDA and SQIVND (reference sequence). The CDR3 is CASPPSRTAYNEQFF. DNA for the CDR3: TGTGCCAGCCCCCCCTCCCGGACAGCCTACAATGAGCAGTTCTTC.

J is TRBJ2-1 and V is TRBV10-3; D ambiguous. This CDR3 comprises 11 residues. The germline V gene encodes CDR1 ENHRY and CDR2 SYGVKD. V lost 0 bases and J 12 bases, leaving 6 bases between the germline ends. This chain's CDR3 is CAISESVVQFF. As DNA, the CDR3 is TGTGCCATCAGTGAGTCCGTAGTGCAGTTCTTC.

The gene calls are TRBV14 and TRBJ2-1, with D possibly matching TRBD2 (7 bases). Trimming took 4 bases from V and 8 from J, leaving 15 bases between them. This CDR3 is built from 14 residues. Germline CDR1 reads SGHDN; CDR2 reads FVKESK. The CDR3 is CASSRGWGGDEQFF. The CDR3 nucleotides read TGTGCCAGCAGCCGCGGATGGGGGGGCGATGAGCAGTTCTTC.

The rearrangement joins TRBV10-2 to TRBJ2-1; D may correspond to TRBD1 or TRBD2 (6 bases each). There are 20 residues in the CDR3. CDR1 WSHSY and CDR2 SAAADI come from the germline V gene. Trimming took off 6 bases at V and 3 bases at J, with 30 bases between the two ends. CDR3 sequence: CASRGGSGPSRIDIYNEQFF. CDR3 DNA: TGCGCCAGCAGGGGGGGCTCGGGACCCAGTAGAATAGATATCTACAATGAGCAGTTCTTC.

This clone was seen a handful of times. At the DNA level, this CDR3 is encoded by other sequences in the same sample as well. The chain is built from TRBV30 and TRBJ2-7, with D hard to call. The germline V gene has CDR1 GTSNPN and CDR2 SVGIG (reference sequence). V shed 3 bases and J shed 3 bases, with 12 bases lying between them. The CDR3 extends over 13 amino acids. In nucleotides, the CDR3 is TGTGCCTGGAGCCGAGGATTAGACTACGAGCAGTACTTC. Residues: CAWSRGLDYEQYF.

The rearrangement uses TRBV28 and TRBJ1-4, with D possibly matching TRBD1 (5 bases). CDR1 is MDHEN and CDR2 is SYDVKM in the germline V gene. The V gene lost 6 bases and the J gene lost 4 bases, with 15 bases spanning the gap. This CDR3 is built from 15 residues. The CDR3 DNA reads as TGTGCCAGCAGAACTCCGGGACGGGTTAATGAAAAACTGTTTTTT. This encodes CASRTPGRVNEKLFF.

The chain recombines TRBV7-9 with TRBJ2-1; D is possibly TRBD1 or TRBD2 (5 bases each). Deletions cut 3 bases from V and 1 base from J, with 7 bases between. This CDR3 has 14 amino acids. Germline V gene sequence: CDR1 SEHNR, CDR2 FQNEAQ (reference sequence). CDR3 coding DNA: TGTGCCAGCAGCTTGGGGGTTTCCTACAATGAGCAGTTCTTC. Translation: CASSLGVSYNEQFF. The full variable domain, with the rest looked up from reference TRBV7-9 and TRBJ2-1, is DTGVSQNPRHKITKRGQNVTFRCDPISEHNRLYWYRQTLGQGPEFLTYFQNEAQLEKSRLLSDRFSAERPKGSFSTLEIQRTEQGDSAMYLCASSLGVSYNEQFFGPGTRLTVL.

This clone counts as medium-sized. Other DNA sequences from this sample encode an identical CDR3 as well. V is TRBV7-9 and J is TRBJ2-7; D may be TRBD2 (6 bases). Trimming removed 5 bases at V and 2 bases at J, with 13 bases between. Germline-derived CDR1 and CDR2 are SEHNR and FQNEAQ (reference sequence). There are 14 residues in the CDR3. The CDR3 bases are TGTGCCAGCAGCCCCAGGGACTGGACCTACGAGCAGTACTTC. Its translation is CASSPRDWTYEQYF.

The chain employs TRBV7-6 and TRBJ2-7; D is perhaps TRBD2 (5 bases). The CDR3 runs to 16 residues. Germline V gene sequence: CDR1 SGHVS, CDR2 FNYEAQ. The germline V and J ends were trimmed by 1 base and 4 bases, with 17 bases remaining between them. CDR3 coding DNA: TGTGCCAGCAGCTTAGAACGAGCCGGGATGCAGTACGAGCAGTACTTC. Translation: CASSLERAGMQYEQYF.

The V and J genes are TRBV7-8 and TRBJ1-2, with D possibly TRBD1 on 5 matching bases. CDR1 is SGHVS, CDR2 FQNEAQ, per germline. The V and J ends lost 1 base and 5 bases respectively, with 8 bases between them. The CDR3 loop spans 13 amino acids. CDR3 DNA sequence: TGTGCCAGCAGCTTAGAGAGGGGTTATGGCTACACCTTC. It yields the protein CASSLERGYGYTF.

This clone showed up just once. The chain uses TRBV5-1 and TRBJ2-3; 11 bases line up with TRBD1. This CDR3 region has 14 residues. Germline V gene lookup returns CDR1 SGHRS and CDR2 YFSETQ. V gave up 4 bases and J gave up 11 bases; unmatched junction bases: 9. In DNA form, the CDR3 reads TGCGCCAGCAGCGCAAACCCCGGGACAGGGGGGCAGTATTTT. Protein sequence: CASSANPGTGGQYF. Complete variable domain (other parts from reference TRBV5-1 and TRBJ2-3): KAGVTQTPRYLIKTRGQQVTLSCSPISGHRSVSWYQQTPGQGLQFLFEYFSETQRNKGNFPGRFSGRQFSNSRSEMNVSTLELGDSALYLCASSANPGTGGQYFGPGTRLTVL.

This chain links TRBV6-1 with TRBJ1-1; TRBD1 aligns across 7 bases. V lost 6 bases and J lost 9; bases outside the gene matches: 13. Germline V gene data show CDR1 as MNHNS and CDR2 as SASEGT. This CDR3 comprises 14 residues. As DNA, the CDR3 is TGTGCCAGCAGGCAACCGTCGGGACAGTTGCAAGCTTTCTTT. This sequence encodes CASRQPSGQLQAFF.

The V call is TRBV5-4, the J call TRBJ2-1; 11 bases are a match to TRBD2. V lost 4 bases to trimming and J lost 8 bases; unmatched junction nucleotides: 11. Germline CDR1 and CDR2: SGHNT and YYREEE (reference sequence). CDR3 length: 16 residues. The CDR3 DNA reads TGTGCCAGCAGCGCCGGGACTAGCGGCTTTGGGGATGAGCAGTTCTTC. Its translation: CASSAGTSGFGDEQFF.

This clone appeared a single time. The chain links TRBV2 to TRBJ1-1; D gene unclear. V was clipped by 4 bases and J by 10 bases, with 16 bases between them. Germline V gives CDR1 SNHLY, CDR2 FYNNEI. CDR3 size: 13 residues. This chain's CDR3 is CASSAAEGRVAFF. The DNA of the CDR3 is TGTGCCAGCAGTGCGGCAGAAGGCCGAGTAGCTTTCTTT.